These 10 T cell receptor beta chains originate from one sample sequenced in a study of T cells after somatic rescue of genetic block (TCRdb year 2020). Libraries were constructed by the immunoSEQ multiplex PCR assay. As stored in TCRdb, this immuneACCESS dataset retains in-frame rearrangements with V and J assigned. A fraction of the clones does not appear; measured against another copy, unresolved V genes explain less than half of the discrepancy, and the remainder lacks a known reason. Across this sample there are more than 70,000 clones, with approximately 90% seen only once. Of the sample, roughly 1.7% falls within the top ten clones. The sample consisted of peripheral blood mononuclear cells (PBMCs). These receptor sequences come from a woman in her late teens or twenties.

The chain carries TRBV11-3 and TRBJ2-5; 10 positions match TRBD2. The CDR3 covers 14 residues. CDR1 and CDR2 from the germline V gene are SGHNT and YENEEA. Unmatched junction bases numbered 7, after V lost 7 bases and J lost 5 bases. This CDR3 reads CASTNRAGGETQYF. The CDR3 coding sequence is TGTGCCAGCACCAACAGAGCGGGAGGGGAGACCCAGTACTTC.

V usage is TRBV11-2 and J usage is TRBJ1-4, with a possible D match to TRBD1 (6 bases). V dropped 5 bases and J dropped 7 bases, with 17 bases sitting between them. This CDR3 comprises 15 residues. Germline V gene lookup returns CDR1 SGHAT and CDR2 FQNNGV. The CDR3 sequence is CASSPGGGPGEKLFF. The CDR3 nucleotides read TGTGCCAGCAGCCCTGGTGGGGGGCCGGGTGAAAAACTGTTTTTT.

Only one count was recorded for this clone. The rearrangement uses TRBV9 and TRBJ2-1; D gene ambiguous. The V end was cut by 0 bases, the J end by 7 bases, with 8 bases between. Germline CDR1 is SGDLS and CDR2 is YYNGEE. The CDR3 consists of 13 residues. CDR3 sequence: CASSVVMGNEQFF. Written as DNA, the CDR3 is TGTGCCAGCAGCGTAGTTATGGGGAATGAGCAGTTCTTC. Filled out from reference TRBV9 and TRBJ2-1, the complete variable domain reads DSGVTQTPKHLITATGQRVTLRCSPRSGDLSVYWYQQSLDQGLQFLIQYYNGEERAKGNILERFSAQQFPDLHSELNLSSLELGDSALYFCASSVVMGNEQFFGPGTRLTVL.

The chain joins TRBV5-4 to TRBJ2-2; D is uncertain. The germline V gene encodes CDR1 SGHNT and CDR2 YYREEE (reference sequence). V was pared by 3 bases and J by 0 bases, with 15 bases between. The length of the CDR3 is 17 residues. The CDR3 DNA is TGTGCCAGCAGCTCCATGCTGGGCGTCTCGAACACCGGGGAGCTGTTTTTT. It yields the protein CASSSMLGVSNTGELFF. Looking up the rest from reference TRBV5-4 and TRBJ2-2 gives the full variable domain: ETGVTQSPTHLIKTRGQQVTLRCSSQSGHNTVSWYQQALGQGPQFIFQYYREEENGRGNFPPRFSGLQFPNYSSELNVNALELDDSALYLCASSSMLGVSNTGELFFGEGSRLTVL.

V and J are TRBV4-3 and TRBJ2-1; D is possibly TRBD2 (5 bases). The germline CDR1 and CDR2 sequences are LGHNA and YSLEER. The CDR3 runs to 15 residues. Deletions cut 0 bases from V and 8 bases from J, with 14 bases between. This CDR3 is CASSQELAVWDEQFF. CDR3 in DNA: TGCGCCAGCAGCCAAGAGCTAGCTGTTTGGGATGAGCAGTTCTTC.

The gene calls are TRBV29-1 and TRBJ2-1; TRBD2 agrees at 7 bases. CDR1 is SQVTM and CDR2 is ANQGSEA in the germline V gene. V was clipped by 4 bases and J by 3 bases; unmatched bases: 6. The length of the CDR3 is 14 residues. The CDR3 sequence is CSVVGGSGYNEQFF. CDR3 sequence (DNA): TGCAGCGTTGTGGGCGGGAGTGGCTACAATGAGCAGTTCTTC.

V gene TRBV9 combines with J gene TRBJ2-1; TRBD2 aligns across 10 bases. Germline CDR1 reads SGDLS; CDR2 reads YYNGEE. The J segment lost 4 bases and the V segment lost 0 bases, leaving 10 bases of the junction unmatched. The CDR3 covers 18 residues. The CDR3 DNA reads as TGTGCCAGCAGCGTAGGAGGCGGAGCGGGAGGGAAATACAATGAGCAGTTCTTC. As protein: CASSVGGGAGGKYNEQFF.

The rearrangement joins TRBV19 to TRBJ1-1; D is perhaps TRBD1 (6 bases). CDR3 length: 13 amino acids. Germline V gene lookup returns CDR1 LNHDA and CDR2 SQIVND (reference sequence). Trimming took off 2 bases at V and 7 bases at J, with 11 bases between the two ends. The DNA of the CDR3 is TGTGCCAGTAGTATACGGGGGGGCGGTGAAGCTTTCTTT. This translates into CASSIRGGGEAFF. Together with reference TRBV19 and TRBJ1-1, the CDR3 gives the full variable domain: DGGITQSPKYLFRKEGQNVTLSCEQNLNHDAMYWYRQDPGQGLRLIYYSQIVNDFQKGDIAEGYSVSREKKESFPLTVTSAQKNPTAFYLCASSIRGGGEAFFGQGTRLTVV.

In regard to this clone: A much more abundant neighbour one base away suggests this may be a read error. This sequence joins TRBV2 and TRBJ2-3; TRBD2 aligns across 10 bases. Per germline, CDR1 SNHLY and CDR2 FYNNEI. There are 15 residues in the CDR3. Trimming removed 3 bases from V and 0 bases from J; junction bases left unmatched: 0. This CDR3 reads CASSETSGSTDTQYF. The CDR3 DNA reads TGTGCCAGCAGTGAGACTAGCGGGAGCACAGATACGCAGTATTTT.

The chain combines TRBV5-4 with TRBJ2-5; D may be TRBD1 (6 bases). The V end lost 4 bases, the J end lost 1 base, and 11 bases lay between the germline ends. The CDR3 has 14 amino acids. CDR1 is SGHNT and CDR2 is YYREEE in the germline V gene (reference sequence). The CDR3 nucleotides read TGTGCCAGCAGCCGTGGGGGCCGCCAAGAGACCCAGTACTTC. Translating gives CASSRGGRQETQYF.